This is a list of T cell receptor beta chains from one sample in a study of identical twins. TCRdb re-called the 5' RACE reads with MiXCR, one entry per CDR3 protein. The sample comprises around 480,000 distinct CDR3 sequences, 11% to 15% of which are singletons, and 0.5% to 0.65% rests with the top ten. These data also featured in a second study, about yellow fever vaccine responses in identical twins.

The specimen sequenced was CD4+ T cells sorted from blood. These receptors originate from a woman between 18 and 29 years old in good health. The CDR3 runs from the conserved cysteine through the conserved F or W. Only some rows state a clone size, as once, few, many or a class for expanded clones.

CASSQDHMGSARSYNEQFF	TRBV4-3	TRBJ2-1	few
CASSQQGRTEAFF	TRBV3-1	TRBJ1-1	many
CASSLQWGLGETQYF	TRBV7-2	TRBJ2-5	few
CASSAGQGRSSYNSPLHF	TRBV5-1	TRBJ1-6	-
CASSYMRSNTGELFF	TRBV6-2/TRBV6-3	TRBJ2-2	-
CASSRTSGNSGNTIYF	TRBV7-2	TRBJ1-3	-
CASSLAGGPNEQFF	TRBV5-1	TRBJ2-1	many
CASSSGENTGELFF	TRBV12-3/TRBV12-4	TRBJ2-2	many
CAISASTDTQYF	TRBV10-3	TRBJ2-3	-
CASSLKAGVTGELFF	TRBV7-2	TRBJ2-2	few
CASSLGVEQFF	TRBV9	TRBJ2-1	many
CASSLGPSNTGELFF	TRBV19	TRBJ2-2	-
CSGISGGTDTQYF	TRBV29-1	TRBJ2-3	few
CASSLFTYEQYF	TRBV7-9	TRBJ2-7	-
CASSFEAPGRDGELFF	TRBV11-2	TRBJ2-2	-
CASSPPRGRLETQYF	TRBV3-1	TRBJ2-5	few
CASSQASGTSYEQYF	TRBV3-1	TRBJ2-7	few
CSAGKSGGARTGELFF	TRBV20-1	TRBJ2-2	-
CSAPGYTSDEQYF	TRBV20-1	TRBJ2-7	few
CASSPQAAGTQYF	TRBV18	TRBJ2-5	-
CASSLAITAGANVLTF	TRBV5-1	TRBJ2-6	-
CSARDRIAGGETQYF	TRBV20-1	TRBJ2-5	few
CASSDRGNTEAFF	TRBV6-1	TRBJ1-1	many
CASSLKGTGQAFF	TRBV7-2	TRBJ1-1	few
CATSRKALGTQYF	TRBV15	TRBJ2-5	few
CASSEVGGREFF	TRBV2	TRBJ2-1	-
CSAREGALGTEAFF	TRBV20-1	TRBJ1-1	few
CASSQRGAPDTQYF	TRBV3-1	TRBJ2-3	few
CASSLVNPVNSPLHF	TRBV7-2	TRBJ1-6	many
CASSEELAKKQFF	TRBV2	TRBJ2-1	-
CASSLRLAGDPLYNEQFF	TRBV27	TRBJ2-1	-
CASRIPTGGTDTQYF	TRBV6-1	TRBJ2-3	-
CASSLYAGRGADNEQFF	TRBV28	TRBJ2-1	-
CASSLASSGSSYEQYF	TRBV5-1	TRBJ2-7	many
CASSFPGQGQSNYGYTF	TRBV28	TRBJ1-2	-
CASSTGQGAGEQYF	TRBV5-1	TRBJ2-7	few
CASSPTGTVLGYTF	TRBV18	TRBJ1-2	-
CASRKGQTYEQYF	TRBV14	TRBJ2-7	few
CASSALEQGLDETQYF	TRBV5-1	TRBJ2-5	many
CASSITHLGGNEQFF	TRBV28	TRBJ2-1	-
CASGRQNFQETQYF	TRBV5-1	TRBJ2-5	-
CASTLTGGALGDTQYF	TRBV12-3/TRBV12-4	TRBJ2-3	many
CAVGSKTGADTQYF	TRBV10-3	TRBJ2-3	-
CASSLGQGRNTEAFF	TRBV12-3/TRBV12-4	TRBJ1-1	many
CASSVEQGRNTEAFF	TRBV9	TRBJ1-1	few
CASSSGTARKAFF	TRBV12-3/TRBV12-4	TRBJ1-1	many
CASRGTSGRFKVYEQYF	TRBV2	TRBJ2-7	-
CAWSLGASTDTQYF	TRBV30	TRBJ2-3	few
CASSQTPRPEQFF	TRBV3-1	TRBJ2-1	few
CAISEYRTSASYEQYF	TRBV10-3	TRBJ2-7	-
CASSYAMGNTGELFF	TRBV11-3	TRBJ2-2	few
CASSSGTSLYEQYF	TRBV9	TRBJ2-7	few